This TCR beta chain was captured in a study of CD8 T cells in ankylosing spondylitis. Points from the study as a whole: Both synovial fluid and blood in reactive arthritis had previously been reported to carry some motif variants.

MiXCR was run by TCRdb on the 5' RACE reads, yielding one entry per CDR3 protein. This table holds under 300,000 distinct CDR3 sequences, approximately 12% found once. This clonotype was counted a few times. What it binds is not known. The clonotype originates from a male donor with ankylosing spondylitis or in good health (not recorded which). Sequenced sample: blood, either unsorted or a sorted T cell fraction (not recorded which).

DNA for the CDR3: TGTGCCATCAGTGAGTCTCCGGAGCAAGAGACCCAGTACTTC. It specifies CAISESPEQETQYF. V is TRBV10-3 and J is TRBJ2-5; D is ambiguous. The V end lost 0 bases, the J end lost 2 bases, and 7 bases lay between the germline ends. Germline V CDR1 and CDR2: ENHRY, SYGVKD. The CDR3 length is 14 residues.